One sample yielded the 28 T cell receptor beta chains listed below, sequenced in a study of T cell changes during pregnancy in multiple sclerosis. Clones were sequenced by immunoSEQ multiplex PCR, and TCRdb holds only the in-frame ones, with some missing. In the table there are tens of thousands of clones, more than 90% of which are singletons. The sample in question was CD8+ T cells from peripheral blood mononuclear cells, obtained before pregnancy. Receptors originate from a female donor with multiple sclerosis, enrolled in a pregnancy study.

The chain carries TRBV6-5 and TRBJ1-2; perhaps TRBD1 as D (6 bases). Between the trimmed V and J ends, which lost 2 bases and 8 bases, there was a span of 18 bases. Germline V gene data show CDR1 as MNHEY and CDR2 as SVGAGI. The CDR3 length is 15 residues. CDR3 residues: CASSYLQGSPWGYTF. CDR3 sequence (DNA): TGTGCCAGCAGTTACCTTCAGGGGTCCCCTTGGGGCTACACCTTC.

This clone was seen only once. The rearrangement links TRBV9 to TRBJ1-4, with TRBD1 matching over 8 bases. CDR3 size: 15 residues. V was pared by 4 bases and J by 7 bases, with 9 bases of the junction left unmatched. Germline V gene sequence: CDR1 SGDLS, CDR2 YYNGEE. The CDR3 sequence is CASSTGQGFGEKLFF. In DNA, the CDR3 is TGTGCCAGCAGCACCGGACAGGGATTCGGTGAAAAACTGTTTTTT.

The chain links TRBV15 to TRBJ2-3, with D possibly matching TRBD2 (6 bases). This CDR3 has 14 amino acids. CDR1 is LNHNV and CDR2 is YYDKDF in the germline V gene (reference sequence). Trimming removed 1 base from V and 1 base from J, with 6 bases in between. This CDR3 is CATSRGGGTDTQYF. In DNA, the CDR3 is TGTGCCACCAGCAGAGGGGGGGGCACAGATACGCAGTATTTT.

This rearrangement joins TRBV5-6 to TRBJ1-1; 8 nucleotides match TRBD1. CDR1 is SGHDT, CDR2 YYEEEE, per germline. The trim removed 4 bases at V and 11 bases at J, leaving 7 bases unmatched. The CDR3 consists of 12 residues. In DNA form, the CDR3 reads TGTGCCAGCAGCCCAGGGGGCGCGATGGCTTTCTTT. It codes for CASSPGGAMAFF.

This chain connects TRBV6-1 to TRBJ2-7, with D possibly being TRBD2 (5 bases). The CDR3 is 11 residues long. Trimming shortened V by 8 bases and J by 7 bases, and 12 bases separated the two germline ends. Germline V gives CDR1 MNHNS, CDR2 SASEGT. This CDR3 reads CASGGRSEQYF. CDR3 sequence (DNA): TGTGCCAGCGGAGGCAGATCTGAGCAGTACTTC.

The gene calls are TRBV2 and TRBJ1-1; 8 nucleotides match TRBD1. Germline V lookup: CDR1 SNHLY, CDR2 FYNNEI. The V gene end was trimmed by 11 bases and the J gene end by 3 bases; junction bases not matched to a gene: 5. The length of the CDR3 is 12 residues. Written as DNA, the CDR3 is TGTGCCTTACACAGGGGGGACACTGAAGCTTTCTTT. Protein: CALHRGDTEAFF. The whole variable domain, filled in from reference TRBV2 and TRBJ1-1, reads EPEVTQTPSHQVTQMGQEVILRCVPISNHLYFYWYRQILGQKVEFLVSFYNNEISEKSEIFDDQFSVERPDGSNFTLKIRSTKLEDSAMYFCALHRGDTEAFFGQGTRLTVV.

This clone came up a few times. The chain joins TRBV2 to TRBJ1-2; 7 bases map to TRBD1. V was clipped by 4 bases and J by 0 bases; unmatched bases: 8. This CDR3 is 16 amino acids long. Germline CDR1 reads SNHLY; CDR2 reads FYNNEI. For the CDR3, the DNA is TGTGCCAGCAGTGGGAGGGCAGGGGGAACTAACTATGGCTACACCTTC. Translated, it gives CASSGRAGGTNYGYTF.

The chain employs TRBV6-1 and TRBJ1-3; D unresolved. There are 15 residues in the CDR3. The germline V gene has CDR1 MNHNS and CDR2 SASEGT. The ends were cut back, 6 bases at V and 0 bases at J, with 12 bases in the middle. CDR3 in amino acids: CASSLDTYSGNTIYF. The CDR3 DNA follows: TGTGCCAGCAGCCTTGACACCTACTCTGGAAACACCATATATTTT.

This clone was found a few times. The chain couples TRBV19 to TRBJ1-1; D call uncertain. Trimming pared 5 bases from V and 4 bases from J, leaving 8 bases between. The CDR3 spans 12 residues. CDR1 and CDR2 from the germline V gene are LNHDA and SQIVND (reference sequence). CDR3 loop: CASSPLGTEAFF. DNA of the CDR3: TGTGCCAGTAGTCCCCTCGGCACTGAAGCTTTCTTT.

V gene TRBV21-1 combines with J gene TRBJ2-5; the D call TRBD2 from the table was never checked on the DNA. TRBV21-1 is shown as a pseudogene. This CDR3 is built from 15 residues. The CDR3: CASSARRGNQETQYF. CDR3 sequence (DNA): TGTGCCAGCAGCGCCAGGCGGGGGAACCAAGAGACCCAGTACTTC.

J is TRBJ1-1 and V is TRBV4-3; D is perhaps TRBD1 (6 bases). This CDR3 spans 14 amino acids. V lost 5 bases, J lost 1 base, and 11 bases lay in between. From germline, CDR1 is LGHNA and CDR2 YSLEER. The CDR3: CASSADSWNTEAFF. In DNA, the CDR3 is TGCGCCAGCAGCGCGGACAGTTGGAACACTGAAGCTTTCTTT.

The chain links TRBV9 to TRBJ1-2; D may be TRBD1 (6 bases). Germline loops: CDR1 SGDLS, CDR2 YYNGEE. The V end was cut by 4 bases, the J end by 4 bases, with 23 bases between. The CDR3 runs 17 residues. CDR3 DNA sequence: TGTGCCAGCAGCCAATCCCAGGCACAGGGCCACGGCTATGGCTACACCTTC. Amino acids: CASSQSQAQGHGYGYTF.

The rearrangement joins TRBV10-3 to TRBJ2-3; 7 bases map to TRBD1. Germline assignment: CDR1 ENHRY and CDR2 SYGVKD. V shed 4 bases, J shed 3 bases, and the junction held 4 bases outside the gene matches. This CDR3 comprises 14 residues. The CDR3 protein is CAISGQGRTDTQYF. Written as DNA, the CDR3 is TGTGCCATCAGTGGACAGGGAAGAACAGATACGCAGTATTTT.

J is TRBJ2-7 and V is TRBV5-1; the match to TRBD1 covers 8 bases. There are 15 residues in the CDR3. V shed 4 bases, J shed 3 bases, and the junction held 9 bases outside the gene matches. CDR1 is SGHRS, CDR2 YFSETQ, per germline. The CDR3 sequence is CASSDPPGQVYEQYF. CDR3 nucleotides: TGCGCCAGCAGCGACCCTCCGGGACAGGTCTACGAGCAGTACTTC. The complete variable domain, with remaining parts taken from reference TRBV5-1 and TRBJ2-7, reads KAGVTQTPRYLIKTRGQQVTLSCSPISGHRSVSWYQQTPGQGLQFLFEYFSETQRNKGNFPGRFSGRQFSNSRSEMNVSTLELGDSALYLCASSDPPGQVYEQYFGPGTRLTVT.

This chain links TRBV6-6 with TRBJ1-2, with 7 bases matching TRBD1. Looked up from germline, CDR1 is MNHNY and CDR2 is SVGAGI (reference sequence). The CDR3 spans 11 residues. Germline trimming cut 6 bases from V and 14 bases from J; bases unmatched to any gene: 9. Here the CDR3 DNA reads TGTGCCAGCAGCTATCAGGACAGGCCTACCTTC. Protein product: CASSYQDRPTF.

The chain uses TRBV14 and TRBJ1-2; TRBD1 is a possible D gene (6 bases). The CDR3 has 13 residues. Deletions cut 6 bases from V and 4 bases from J, with 12 bases between. Germline lookup yields CDR1 SGHDN and CDR2 FVKESK. CDR3: CASRDSQPYGYTF. CDR3 bases: TGTGCCAGCAGGGACAGTCAACCCTATGGCTACACCTTC. Complete variable domain (other parts from reference TRBV14 and TRBJ1-2): EAGVTQFPSHSVIEKGQTVTLRCDPISGHDNLYWYRRVMGKEIKFLLHFVKESKQDESGMPNNRFLAERTGGTYSTLKVQPAELEDSGVYFCASRDSQPYGYTFGSGTRLTVV.

This clone was observed once. The V gene is TRBV27, the J gene TRBJ2-7; D perhaps matches TRBD1 (5 bases). The CDR3 has 13 amino acids. V lost 2 bases and J lost 2, with 7 bases in between. CDR1 and CDR2 from the germline V gene are MNHEY and SMNVEV (reference sequence). The chain's CDR3 is CASSLKQAYEQYF. The CDR3 nucleotides read TGTGCCAGCAGTTTAAAACAGGCCTACGAGCAGTACTTC.

The chain has TRBV10-3 and TRBJ1-5; 7 bases match TRBD1. V shed 3 bases, J shed 5 bases, and the junction held 7 bases outside the gene matches. In germline, CDR1 is ENHRY, CDR2 SYGVKD. The CDR3 extends over 15 amino acids. In DNA, the CDR3 is TGTGCCATCAGTGAATCGTCAGGGACAGATCAGCCCCAGCATTTT. Amino acids: CAISESSGTDQPQHF.

This chain uses TRBV5-1 with TRBJ1-4, with 8 bases fitting TRBD1. This CDR3 contains 15 residues. Looked up from germline, CDR1 is SGHRS and CDR2 is YFSETQ. J was trimmed by 3 bases and V by 4 bases; bases with no gene match: 5. As DNA, the CDR3 is TGCGCCAGCAGCGACTTACAGGGGGCTAATGAAAAACTGTTTTTT. Protein sequence: CASSDLQGANEKLFF.

The chain links TRBV7-9 to TRBJ1-2; TRBD1 is a possible D gene (5 bases). The germline V gene has CDR1 SEHNR and CDR2 FQNEAQ (reference sequence). This CDR3 has 12 amino acids. Trimming stripped 0 bases from V and 6 bases from J, with 5 bases between. CDR3 protein: CASSLATDGYTF. In DNA, the CDR3 is TGTGCCAGCAGCTTAGCGACAGATGGCTACACCTTC.

The chain employs TRBV2 and TRBJ1-1, with D possibly TRBD1 on 5 matching bases. Germline V CDR1 and CDR2: SNHLY, FYNNEI. V lost 6 bases to trimming and J lost 7 bases, with 9 bases between them. There are 11 residues in the CDR3. CDR3 residues: CASSYGGEAFF. Written as DNA, the CDR3 is TGTGCCAGCAGCTACGGGGGTGAAGCTTTCTTT. Full variable domain (remainder filled in from reference TRBV2 and TRBJ1-1): EPEVTQTPSHQVTQMGQEVILRCVPISNHLYFYWYRQILGQKVEFLVSFYNNEISEKSEIFDDQFSVERPDGSNFTLKIRSTKLEDSAMYFCASSYGGEAFFGQGTRLTVV.

The V call is TRBV5-5, the J call TRBJ2-3; no reliable D call. Germline-derived CDR1 and CDR2 are SGHKS and YYEKEE (reference sequence). Trimming pared 4 bases from V and 4 bases from J, leaving 4 bases between. The CDR3 has 11 residues. CDR3 nucleotides: TGTGCCAGCAGCGCGGCAGATACGCAGTATTTT. It is translated as CASSAADTQYF.

This clone was observed a few times. The rearrangement links TRBV6-1 to TRBJ1-1; D is unclear. The CDR3 sequence is 13 residues long. The V gene's germline CDR1 is MNHNS and CDR2 SASEGT. The V end was cut by 0 bases, the J end by 8 bases, with 10 bases between. For the CDR3, the DNA is TGTGCCAGCAGTGAAGCCGCAGAGGTGGAAGCTTTCTTT. It encodes CASSEAAEVEAFF.

V and J are TRBV9 and TRBJ2-2, with 9 bases aligning to TRBD1. Germline CDR1 SGDLS, CDR2 YYNGEE. The CDR3 is made up of 17 amino acids. V shed 1 base and J 1 base; nucleotides not matched to a gene: 5. The CDR3 DNA reads as TGTGCCAGCAGCGTACCCGCGGGACAGGGGAACACCGGGGAGCTGTTTTTT. Translation: CASSVPAGQGNTGELFF.

The V call is TRBV5-1, the J call TRBJ2-7, with D perhaps TRBD2 (5 bases). CDR1 and CDR2 from the germline V gene are SGHRS and YFSETQ. The CDR3 is made up of 16 amino acids. Deletions cut 3 bases from V and 3 bases from J, with 19 bases between. CDR3 coding DNA: TGCGCCAGCAGCTCCCCGGCCGGGGTCTGGAGCTACGAGCAGTACTTC. Protein product: CASSSPAGVWSYEQYF.

This clone was detected only a few times. The rearrangement joins TRBV19 to TRBJ1-2, with 7 bases identical to TRBD1. CDR3 length: 15 amino acids. V lost 4 bases and J lost 3; bases outside the gene matches: 8. From germline, CDR1 is LNHDA and CDR2 SQIVND (reference sequence). CDR3 nucleotides: TGTGCCAGTAGTACATCGACAGGGTCAGACTATGGCTACACCTTC. Amino acids: CASSTSTGSDYGYTF.

The chain recombines TRBV6-5 with TRBJ1-2, with unresolved D. Germline V lookup: CDR1 MNHEY, CDR2 SVGAGI. CDR3 size: 13 residues. The V end lost 4 bases, the J end lost 0 bases, and 6 bases lay between the germline ends. The DNA for the CDR3 is TGTGCCAGCAGTTTTTCAACTAACTATGGCTACACCTTC. Translating gives CASSFSTNYGYTF.

DNA for the CDR3: TGTGCCAGCAGAAGGAGCGGGGGAAGCACAGATACGCAGTATTTT. This encodes CASRRSGGSTDTQYF. The rearrangement uses TRBV6-5 and TRBJ2-3; TRBD2 matches 8 bases. The CDR3 loop spans 15 amino acids. V lost 6 bases to trimming and J lost 0 bases; unmatched junction nucleotides: 5. The germline V gene encodes CDR1 MNHEY and CDR2 SVGAGI.